The rows below give T cell receptor beta chains drawn from one sample of a study of response to subunit inactivated influenza vaccine. In TCRdb, the RT-PCR reads were re-called with MiXCR into one record per CDR3 protein. This sample has under 550,000 distinct CDR3 sequences, with approximately 6.9% found just once. The source was PBMCs from blood, collected less than 25 months after vaccination. The origin of the receptors is a man between 50 and 69 years old who received an inactivated influenza vaccine. The CDR3 runs from the conserved cysteine through the conserved F or W. A D gene is named only where the DNA matches it firmly. Clone size, where shown, is once, few, many, or a class for clones that have expanded.

>TRBJ2-5|few|TRBD1|TRBV24-1
CATSDRTGGFGETQYF
TGTGCCACCAGTGACAGGACAGGGGGATTCGGGGAGACCCAGTACTTC
>TRBJ2-7|-|TRBD1|TRBV15
CATSRAGTGFDEQYF
TGTGCCACCAGCAGAGCCGGGACAGGGTTTGACGAGCAGTACTTC
>TRBJ1-1|many|-|TRBV15
CATSREGNTEAFF
TGTGCCACCAGCAGAGAAGGGAACACTGAAGCTTTCTTT
>TRBJ2-7|-|TRBD2|TRBV7-9
CASSSLAGGGSYEQYF
TGTGCCAGCAGCTCCCTAGCGGGGGGGGGCTCCTACGAGCAGTACTTC
>TRBJ2-7|-|-|TRBV7-9
CASSADHFDRSVRVQYF
TGTGCCAGCAGCGCCGACCATTTTGACAGATCTGTACGAGTGCAGTACTTC
>TRBJ2-1|many|TRBD1|TRBV12-3/TRBV12-4
CASSRGQGNEQFF
TGTGCCAGCAGCCGGGGACAGGGGAATGAGCAGTTCTTC
>TRBJ1-4|-|-|TRBV28
CASSLQGSTTNEKLFF
TGTGCCAGCAGTTTACAGGGTTCCACAACTAATGAAAAACTGTTTTTT
>TRBJ2-1|many|-|TRBV6-1
CASSVVRTEYEQFF
TGTGCCAGCAGTGTCGTCAGGACGGAGTATGAGCAGTTCTTC
>TRBJ1-6|few|TRBD1|TRBV5-1
CASSTDRGKSPLHF
TGCGCCAGCAGCACCGACAGGGGAAAATCACCCCTCCACTTT
>TRBJ2-1|few|-|TRBV15
CATSASRGPGNEQFF
TGTGCCACCAGCGCGTCTCGGGGACCGGGCAATGAGCAGTTCTTC
>TRBJ1-2|-|-|TRBV6-1
CASRKVKGNGYTF
TGTGCCAGTAGAAAGGTTAAGGGTAATGGCTACACCTTC
>TRBJ2-7|-|TRBD1|TRBV3-1
CASSQLDRGGYEQYF
TGTGCCAGCAGCCAGCTGGACAGGGGAGGTTACGAGCAGTACTTC
>TRBJ1-2|-|-|TRBV12-3/TRBV12-4
CASSPPRTGPMGYGYTF
TGTGCCAGCAGTCCACCCCGTACAGGCCCTATGGGGTATGGCTACACCTTC
>TRBJ2-3|-|TRBD2|TRBV10-2
CASTLTSVGTDTQYF
TGCGCCAGCACCTTAACTAGCGTTGGCACAGATACGCAGTATTTT
>TRBJ2-1|-|TRBD2|TRBV20-1
CSAVLAGGRGEQFF
TGCAGTGCTGTGCTAGCGGGGGGCCGGGGTGAGCAGTTCTTC
>TRBJ2-7|-|-|TRBV7-8
CASSSQRGTTSSYEQYF
TGTGCCAGCAGCAGCCAACGGGGGACGACGAGCTCCTACGAGCAGTACTTC
>TRBJ2-2|-|TRBD1|TRBV19
CASTYAGQGAGELFF
TGTGCCAGTACCTACGCGGGACAGGGGGCCGGGGAGCTGTTTTTT
>TRBJ2-6|few|TRBD1|TRBV11-1
CASSLARDRGRPPNVLTF
TGTGCCAGCAGCTTAGCCAGGGACAGGGGGCGCCCGCCCAACGTCCTGACTTTC
>TRBJ2-3|many|TRBD2|TRBV11-2
CASSLASGTTTDTQYF
TGTGCCAGCAGCTTGGCTAGCGGTACCACGACAGATACGCAGTATTTT
>TRBJ1-5|many|-|TRBV5-6
CASSLSAGALNQPQHF
TGTGCCAGCAGTTTATCGGCGGGGGCCCTTAATCAGCCCCAGCATTTT
>TRBJ2-4|many|-|TRBV11-2
CASSPLAKNIQYF
TGTGCCAGCAGCCCCCTGGCCAAAAACATTCAGTACTTC
>TRBJ2-2|many|-|TRBV7-2
CASSLARQGGRGVLFF
TGTGCCAGCAGCTTAGCCCGACAGGGAGGTCGTGGAGTGCTGTTTTTT
>TRBJ2-1|-|TRBD1|TRBV15
CATSLDRYNEQFF
TGTGCCACCAGCTTGGACAGGTACAATGAGCAGTTCTTC
>TRBJ2-7|few|TRBD1|TRBV10-3
CAISESLRTGNYEQYF
TGTGCCATCAGTGAGTCTCTGCGGACAGGGAATTACGAGCAGTACTTC
>TRBJ2-1|-|TRBD1|TRBV28
CASSFPWTGGWNEQFF
TGTGCCAGCAGTTTTCCATGGACAGGGGGTTGGAATGAGCAGTTCTTC
>TRBJ1-2|-|-|TRBV12-3/TRBV12-4
CASSFVRGGRANYGYTF
TGTGCCAGCAGTTTCGTGAGGGGCGGCCGAGCTAACTATGGCTACACCTTC
>TRBJ2-3|many|-|TRBV7-9
CASSLAGMGLYTDTQYF
TGTGCCAGCAGCTTAGCCGGTATGGGCTTGTACACAGATACGCAGTATTTT
>TRBJ2-1|few|TRBD1|TRBV6-1
CASRRRGQAVEQFF
TGTGCCAGCAGAAGACGGGGACAGGCTGTTGAGCAGTTCTTC
>TRBJ2-5|many|TRBD1|TRBV30
CAWSEGGWTETQYF
TGTGCCTGGAGTGAAGGGGGCTGGACAGAGACCCAGTACTTC
>TRBJ1-2|many|TRBD1|TRBV6-1
CASSELMTGTNYGYTF
TGTGCCAGCAGTGAACTTATGACAGGGACTAACTATGGCTACACCTTC
>TRBJ2-7|-|-|TRBV4-3
CASSPGQRGGYEQYF
TGCGCCAGCAGCCCAGGGCAGCGAGGGGGATACGAGCAGTACTTC
>TRBJ2-2|few|-|TRBV7-2
CASSLMAANTGELFF
TGTGCCAGCAGCTTAATGGCGGCGAACACCGGGGAGCTGTTTTTT
>TRBJ1-2|few|-|TRBV4-3
CASSQDGGLDYTF
TGCGCCAGCAGCCAAGATGGAGGGTTGGACTACACCTTC
>TRBJ2-3|-|TRBD1|TRBV7-9
CAIEGASDTQYF
TGTGCCATTGAGGGGGCCTCAGATACGCAGTATTTT
>TRBJ1-1|-|TRBD1|TRBV5-6
CASSYGTAEAFF
TGTGCCAGCAGCTATGGGACAGCTGAAGCTTTCTTT
>TRBJ1-1|few|-|TRBV24-1
CATTFTQGRKNTEAFF
TGTGCCACGACATTCACGCAGGGGCGGAAGAACACTGAAGCTTTCTTT
>TRBJ2-1|few|-|TRBV6-2/TRBV6-3
CASTRGAYNEQFF
TGTGCCAGCACCAGGGGGGCCTACAATGAGCAGTTCTTC
>TRBJ2-7|-|-|TRBV20-1
CCASVGVNPVFYEQYF
TGCTGTGCTAGTGTTGGAGTCAACCCTGTTTTCTACGAGCAGTACTTC
>TRBJ2-6|many|-|TRBV11-1
CASSLGRSSGANVLTF
TGTGCCAGCAGCTTGGGAAGAAGCTCTGGGGCCAACGTCCTGACTTTC
>TRBJ1-1|few|-|TRBV4-2
CASSQDWVGSLNTEAFF
TGTGCCAGCAGCCAAGATTGGGTCGGCAGCTTGAACACTGAAGCTTTCTTT
>TRBJ2-2|-|-|TRBV10-3
CAISESRSGTNTGELFF
TGTGCCATCAGTGAGTCGAGATCGGGTACGAACACCGGGGAGCTGTTTTTT
>TRBJ1-1|many|-|TRBV12-3/TRBV12-4
CASSFRPVAEAFF
TGTGCCAGCAGTTTCCGACCAGTCGCTGAAGCTTTCTTT
>TRBJ2-1|-|-|TRBV10-3
CAISWGGQYNEQFF
TGTGCCATCAGCTGGGGCGGACAGTACAATGAGCAGTTCTTC
>TRBJ2-5|many|-|TRBV20-1
CSASGREETQYF
TGCAGTGCTAGTGGCAGGGAAGAGACCCAGTACTTC
>TRBJ2-2|many|TRBD1|TRBV29-1
CSARDSNTGELFF
TGCAGCGCCCGGGACAGTAACACCGGGGAGCTGTTTTTT
>TRBJ1-5|many|-|TRBV12-3/TRBV12-4
CASSFFRANWNRNQPQHF
TGTGCCAGCAGTTTTTTCAGGGCGAATTGGAATAGGAATCAGCCCCAGCATTTT
>TRBJ2-7|-|TRBD2|TRBV14
CASSFWTSGSLYYEQYF
TGTGCCAGCAGCTTTTGGACTAGCGGGAGTCTTTACTACGAGCAGTACTTC
>TRBJ2-7|many|TRBD1|TRBV4-1
CASSRTGKDEQYF
TGCGCCAGCAGCCGGACAGGGAAGGACGAGCAGTACTTC
>TRBJ2-2|few|-|TRBV6-2/TRBV6-3
CASSYPRRNTGELFF
TGTGCCAGCAGTTATCCCAGGCGGAACACCGGGGAGCTGTTTTTT
>TRBJ2-3|-|-|TRBV29-1
CSAGPAAPDTQYF
TGCAGCGCTGGGCCCGCGGCCCCAGATACGCAGTATTTT
>TRBJ1-1|many|TRBD1|TRBV6-1
CATLSLGQGLNTEAFF
TGTGCCACCCTGAGCCTTGGACAGGGCTTGAACACTGAAGCTTTCTTT
>TRBJ1-1|many|TRBD1|TRBV20-1
CSASTGTANTEAFF
TGCAGTGCGAGTACCGGGACAGCGAACACTGAAGCTTTCTTT
>TRBJ1-1|many|-|TRBV20-1
CSARVMGRGTEAFF
TGCAGTGCTAGAGTTATGGGCAGGGGAACTGAAGCTTTCTTT
>TRBJ2-7|-|TRBD1|TRBV20-1
CSVIRLDRGSWEQYF
TGCAGTGTTATCAGACTAGACAGGGGGAGTTGGGAGCAGTACTTC
>TRBJ1-5|many|-|TRBV20-1
CSASSGNQPQHF
TGCAGTGCTAGCTCGGGCAATCAGCCCCAGCATTTT
>TRBJ2-2|many|-|TRBV29-1
CSVGTATGELFF
TGCAGCGTTGGGACAGCCACCGGGGAGCTGTTTTTT
>TRBJ2-1|few|TRBD2|TRBV20-1
CSARVGLTSGRAGSYNEQFF
TGCAGTGCTAGAGTTGGCCTAACTAGCGGGAGGGCCGGCTCCTACAATGAGCAGTTCTTC
>TRBJ2-1|-|TRBD2|TRBV7-6
CASSSLVSGSGYEQFF
TGTGCCAGCAGTTCTTTGGTTAGCGGGAGCGGATATGAGCAGTTCTTC
>TRBJ1-3|few|TRBD1|TRBV11-3
CASRRNPGQGFSGNTIYF
TGTGCCAGCAGGCGTAATCCGGGACAGGGCTTCTCTGGAAACACCATATATTTT
>TRBJ2-1|few|-|TRBV5-1
CASSLAPMGTHNEQFF
TGCGCCAGCAGCTTGGCTCCCATGGGTACCCACAATGAGCAGTTCTTC